What follows describes a single T cell receptor beta chain. Sequencing was performed with immunoSEQ multiplex PCR; in TCRdb, only in-frame clones are kept and a portion is missing. The table lists about 120,000 clones, 75% to 90% of them singletons. Germline V lookup: CDR1 SNHLY, CDR2 FYNNEI. V lost 7 bases and J lost 7, with 16 bases in between. This CDR3 comprises 14 residues. The data belong to a study of T cell responses to AZD1222 COVID-19 vaccine. The chain links TRBV2 to TRBJ1-4; D may be TRBD1 (6 bases). The specimen comprised peripheral blood, sampled on day 0 of AZD1222 vaccination. The sequence was obtained from an adult in good health. CDR3 nucleotides: TGTGCCAGCACTAGGGGGTCGGGGAGTGAAAAACTGTTTTTT. Encoded protein: CASTRGSGSEKLFF. The full variable domain, rest sourced from reference TRBV2 and TRBJ1-4, is EPEVTQTPSHQVTQMGQEVILRCVPISNHLYFYWYRQILGQKVEFLVSFYNNEISEKSEIFDDQFSVERPDGSNFTLKIRSTKLEDSAMYFCASTRGSGSEKLFFGSGTQLSVL.